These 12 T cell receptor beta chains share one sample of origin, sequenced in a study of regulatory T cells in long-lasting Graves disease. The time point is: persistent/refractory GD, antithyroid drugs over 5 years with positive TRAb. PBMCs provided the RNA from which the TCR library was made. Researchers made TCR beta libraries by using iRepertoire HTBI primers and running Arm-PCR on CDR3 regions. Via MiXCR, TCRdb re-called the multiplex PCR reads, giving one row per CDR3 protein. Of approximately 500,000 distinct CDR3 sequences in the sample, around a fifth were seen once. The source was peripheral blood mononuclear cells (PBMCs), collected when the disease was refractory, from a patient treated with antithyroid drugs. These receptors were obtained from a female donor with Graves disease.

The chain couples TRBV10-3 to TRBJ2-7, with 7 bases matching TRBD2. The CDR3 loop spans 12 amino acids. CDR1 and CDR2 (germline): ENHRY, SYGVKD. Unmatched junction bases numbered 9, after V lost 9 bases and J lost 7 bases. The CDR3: CAMSGGEEEQYF. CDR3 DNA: TGTGCCATGTCGGGGGGAGAAGAAGAGCAGTACTTC.

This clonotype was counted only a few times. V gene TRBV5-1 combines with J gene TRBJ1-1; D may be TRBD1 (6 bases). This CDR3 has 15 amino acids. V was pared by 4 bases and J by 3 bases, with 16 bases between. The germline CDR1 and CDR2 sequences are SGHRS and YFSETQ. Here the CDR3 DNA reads TGCGCCAGCAGCCAGCAGACAGGCGGTGACACTGAAGCTTTCTTT. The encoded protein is CASSQQTGGDTEAFF.

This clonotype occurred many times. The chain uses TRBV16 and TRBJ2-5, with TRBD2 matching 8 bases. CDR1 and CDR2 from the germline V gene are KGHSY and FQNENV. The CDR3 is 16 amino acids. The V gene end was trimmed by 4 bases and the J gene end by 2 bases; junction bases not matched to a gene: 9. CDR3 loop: CASSRNPTSGQETQYF. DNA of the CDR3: TGTGCCAGCAGCCGCAATCCAACTAGCGGACAAGAGACCCAGTACTTC.

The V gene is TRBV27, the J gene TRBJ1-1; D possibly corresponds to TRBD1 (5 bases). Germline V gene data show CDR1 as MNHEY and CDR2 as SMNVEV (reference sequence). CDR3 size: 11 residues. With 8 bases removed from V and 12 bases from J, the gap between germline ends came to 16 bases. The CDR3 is CASSPGGVPFF. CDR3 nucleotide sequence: TGTGCCAGCTCCCCGGGGGGAGTCCCTTTCTTT.

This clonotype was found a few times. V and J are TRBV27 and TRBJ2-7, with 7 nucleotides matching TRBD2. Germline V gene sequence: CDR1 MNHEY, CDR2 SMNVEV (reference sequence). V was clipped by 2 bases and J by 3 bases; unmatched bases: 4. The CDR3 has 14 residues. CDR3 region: CASSLNREVYEQYF. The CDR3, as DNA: TGTGCCAGCAGTTTAAATCGGGAGGTCTACGAGCAGTACTTC.

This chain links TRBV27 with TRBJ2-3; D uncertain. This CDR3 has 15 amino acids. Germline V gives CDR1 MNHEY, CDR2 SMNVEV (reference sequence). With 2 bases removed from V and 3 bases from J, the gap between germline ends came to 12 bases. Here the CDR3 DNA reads TGTGCCAGCAGTTTAAGAACATCTGGGACAGATACGCAGTATTTT. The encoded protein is CASSLRTSGTDTQYF.

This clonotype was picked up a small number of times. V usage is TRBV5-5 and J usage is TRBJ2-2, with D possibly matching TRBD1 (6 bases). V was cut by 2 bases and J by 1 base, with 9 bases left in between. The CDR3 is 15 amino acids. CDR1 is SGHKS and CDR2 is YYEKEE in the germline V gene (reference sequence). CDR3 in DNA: TGTGCCAGCAGCTTTGTGACAGGGAACACCGGGGAGCTGTTTTTT. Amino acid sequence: CASSFVTGNTGELFF.

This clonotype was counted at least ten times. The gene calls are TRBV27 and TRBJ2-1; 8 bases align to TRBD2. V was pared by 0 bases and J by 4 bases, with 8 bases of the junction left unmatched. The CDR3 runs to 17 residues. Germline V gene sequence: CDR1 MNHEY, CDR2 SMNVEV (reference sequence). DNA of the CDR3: TGTGCCAGCAGTTTATCCCTGCCGGGACTAGAGTACAATGAGCAGTTCTTC. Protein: CASSLSLPGLEYNEQFF.

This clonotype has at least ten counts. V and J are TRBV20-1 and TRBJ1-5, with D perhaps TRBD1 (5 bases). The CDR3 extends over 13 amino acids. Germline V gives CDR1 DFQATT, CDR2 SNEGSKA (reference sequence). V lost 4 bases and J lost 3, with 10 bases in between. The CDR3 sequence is CSANQGYNQPQHF. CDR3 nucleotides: TGCAGTGCTAACCAGGGATACAATCAGCCCCAGCATTTT.

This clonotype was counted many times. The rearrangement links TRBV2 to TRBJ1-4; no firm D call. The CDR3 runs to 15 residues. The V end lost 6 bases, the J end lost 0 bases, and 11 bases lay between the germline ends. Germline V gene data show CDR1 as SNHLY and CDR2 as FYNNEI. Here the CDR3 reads CASRFDGATNEKLFF. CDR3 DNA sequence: TGTGCCAGCAGATTTGACGGAGCAACTAATGAAAAACTGTTTTTT.

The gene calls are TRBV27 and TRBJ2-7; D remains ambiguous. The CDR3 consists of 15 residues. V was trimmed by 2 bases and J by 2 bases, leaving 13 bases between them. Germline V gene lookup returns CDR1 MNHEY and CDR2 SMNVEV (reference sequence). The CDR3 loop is CASSLVSRPPYEQYF. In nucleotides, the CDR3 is TGTGCCAGCAGTTTAGTCAGCCGACCCCCCTACGAGCAGTACTTC.

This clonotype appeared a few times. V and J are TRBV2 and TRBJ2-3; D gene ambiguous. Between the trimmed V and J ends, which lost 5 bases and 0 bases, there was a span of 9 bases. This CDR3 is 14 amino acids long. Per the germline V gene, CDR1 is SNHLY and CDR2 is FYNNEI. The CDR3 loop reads CASSIRVSTDTQYF. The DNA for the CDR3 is TGTGCCAGCAGTATCCGGGTTAGCACAGATACGCAGTATTTT.